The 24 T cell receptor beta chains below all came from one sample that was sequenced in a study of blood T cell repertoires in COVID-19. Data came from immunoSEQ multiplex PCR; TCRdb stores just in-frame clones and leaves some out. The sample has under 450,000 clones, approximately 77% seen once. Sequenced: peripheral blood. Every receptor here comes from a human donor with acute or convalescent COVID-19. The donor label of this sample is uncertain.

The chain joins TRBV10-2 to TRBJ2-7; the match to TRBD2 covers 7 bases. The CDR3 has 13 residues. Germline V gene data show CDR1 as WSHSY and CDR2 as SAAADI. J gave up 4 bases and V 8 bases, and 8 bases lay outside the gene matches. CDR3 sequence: CASLEGGRYEQYF. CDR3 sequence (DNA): TGCGCCAGCCTAGAAGGCGGGAGATACGAGCAGTACTTC.

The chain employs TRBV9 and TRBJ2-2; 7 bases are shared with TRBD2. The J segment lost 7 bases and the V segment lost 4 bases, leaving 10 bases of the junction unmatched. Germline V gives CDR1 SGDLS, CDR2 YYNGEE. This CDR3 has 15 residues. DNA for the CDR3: TGTGCCAGCAGCCCGAGACTAGCTGGGGGCGGGGAGCTGTTTTTT. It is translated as CASSPRLAGGGELFF.

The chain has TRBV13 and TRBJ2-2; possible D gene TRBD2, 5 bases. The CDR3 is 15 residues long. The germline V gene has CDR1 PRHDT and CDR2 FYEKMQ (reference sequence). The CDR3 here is CERDRRVLGTGELFF. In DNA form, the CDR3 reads TGTGAAAGGGATCGGCGGGTTTTAGGTACCGGGGAGCTGTTTTTT.

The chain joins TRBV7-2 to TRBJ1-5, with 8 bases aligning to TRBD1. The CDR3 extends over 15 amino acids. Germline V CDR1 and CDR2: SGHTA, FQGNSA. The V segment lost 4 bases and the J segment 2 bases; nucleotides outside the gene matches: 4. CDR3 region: CASSSGTGRNQPQHF. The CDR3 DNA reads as TGTGCCAGCAGCTCGGGGACAGGCCGCAATCAGCCCCAGCATTTT.

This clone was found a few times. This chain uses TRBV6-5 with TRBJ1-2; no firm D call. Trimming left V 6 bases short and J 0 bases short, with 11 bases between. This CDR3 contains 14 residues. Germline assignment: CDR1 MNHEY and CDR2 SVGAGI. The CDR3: CASSFGLANYGYTF. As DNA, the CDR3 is TGTGCCAGCAGCTTCGGACTAGCTAACTATGGCTACACCTTC.

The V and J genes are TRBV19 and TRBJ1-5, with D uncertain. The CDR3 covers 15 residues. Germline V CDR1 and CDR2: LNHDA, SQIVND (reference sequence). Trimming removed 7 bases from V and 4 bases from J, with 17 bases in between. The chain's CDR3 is CASTPLRNQNQPQHF. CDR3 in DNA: TGTGCCAGTACCCCACTCAGGAACCAAAATCAGCCCCAGCATTTT.

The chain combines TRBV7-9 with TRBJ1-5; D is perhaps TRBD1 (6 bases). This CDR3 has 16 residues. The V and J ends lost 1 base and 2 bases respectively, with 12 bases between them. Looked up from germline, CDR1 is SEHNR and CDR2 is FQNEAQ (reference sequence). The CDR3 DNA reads TGTGCCAGCAGCTTAGTGTCAGGACAGCGCAATCAGCCCCAGCATTTT. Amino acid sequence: CASSLVSGQRNQPQHF.

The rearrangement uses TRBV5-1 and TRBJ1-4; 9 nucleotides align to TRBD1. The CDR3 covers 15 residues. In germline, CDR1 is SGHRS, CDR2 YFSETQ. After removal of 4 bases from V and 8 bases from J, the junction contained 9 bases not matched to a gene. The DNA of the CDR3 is TGCGCCAGCAGCCCCTTACAGGGGGCTTGGGAAAAACTGTTTTTT. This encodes CASSPLQGAWEKLFF.

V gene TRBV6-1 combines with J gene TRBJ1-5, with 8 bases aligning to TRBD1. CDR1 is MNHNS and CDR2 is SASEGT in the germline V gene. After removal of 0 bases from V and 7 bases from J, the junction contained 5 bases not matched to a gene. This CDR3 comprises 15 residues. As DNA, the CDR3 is TGTGCCAGCAGTGAAGCGATGGCAGGGGGCCAGCCCCAGCATTTT. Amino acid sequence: CASSEAMAGGQPQHF.

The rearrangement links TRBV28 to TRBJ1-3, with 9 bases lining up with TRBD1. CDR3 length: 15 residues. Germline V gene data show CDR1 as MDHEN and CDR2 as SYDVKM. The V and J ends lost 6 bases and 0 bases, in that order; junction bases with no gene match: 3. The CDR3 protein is CASRGQGLSGNTIYF. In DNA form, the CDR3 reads TGTGCCAGCAGGGGACAGGGACTCTCTGGAAACACCATATATTTT.

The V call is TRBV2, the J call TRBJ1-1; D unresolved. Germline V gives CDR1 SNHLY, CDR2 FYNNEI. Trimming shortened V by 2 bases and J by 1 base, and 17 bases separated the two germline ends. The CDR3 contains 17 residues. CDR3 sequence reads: CASSEMGFGIENTEAFF. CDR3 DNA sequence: TGTGCCAGCAGTGAAATGGGTTTCGGGATAGAGAACACTGAAGCTTTCTTT.

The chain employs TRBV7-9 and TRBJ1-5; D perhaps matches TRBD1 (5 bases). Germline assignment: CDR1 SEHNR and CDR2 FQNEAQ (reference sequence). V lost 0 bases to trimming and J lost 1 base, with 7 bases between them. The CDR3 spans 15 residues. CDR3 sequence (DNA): TGTGCCAGCAGCTTAGCGGGGGGGAGCAATCAGCCCCAGCATTTT. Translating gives CASSLAGGSNQPQHF.

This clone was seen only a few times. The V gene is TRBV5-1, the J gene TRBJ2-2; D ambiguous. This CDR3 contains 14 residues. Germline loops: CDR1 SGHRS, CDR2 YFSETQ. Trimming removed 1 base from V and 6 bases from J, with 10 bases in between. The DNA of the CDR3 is TGCGCCAGCAGCTTGTCGTTCAGGTCCGGGGAGCTGTTTTTT. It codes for CASSLSFRSGELFF.

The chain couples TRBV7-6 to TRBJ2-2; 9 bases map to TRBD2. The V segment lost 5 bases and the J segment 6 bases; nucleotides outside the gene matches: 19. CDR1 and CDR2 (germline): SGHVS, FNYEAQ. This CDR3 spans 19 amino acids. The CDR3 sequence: CASSARRPGTSRGSGELFF. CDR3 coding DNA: TGTGCCAGCAGCGCTAGGCGCCCCGGGACTAGCAGGGGGTCCGGGGAGCTGTTTTTT.

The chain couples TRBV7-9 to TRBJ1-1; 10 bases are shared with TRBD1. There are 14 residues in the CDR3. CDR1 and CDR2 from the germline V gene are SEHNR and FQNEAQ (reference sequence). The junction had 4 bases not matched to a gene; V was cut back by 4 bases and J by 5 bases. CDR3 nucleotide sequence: TGTGCCAGCAGCTGGGGGACAGGGGTAACTGAAGCTTTCTTT. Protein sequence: CASSWGTGVTEAFF.

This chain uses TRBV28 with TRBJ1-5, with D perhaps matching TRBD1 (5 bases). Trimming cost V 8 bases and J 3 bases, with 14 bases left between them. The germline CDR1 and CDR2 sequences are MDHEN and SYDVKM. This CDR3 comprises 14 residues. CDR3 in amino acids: CASLQAPFNQPQHF. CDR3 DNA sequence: TGTGCCAGCTTACAGGCTCCATTCAATCAGCCCCAGCATTTT.

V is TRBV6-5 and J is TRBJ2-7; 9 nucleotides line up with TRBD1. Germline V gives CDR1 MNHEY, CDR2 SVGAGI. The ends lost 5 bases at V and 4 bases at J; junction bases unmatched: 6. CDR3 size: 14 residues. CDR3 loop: CASSRSGTGYEQYF. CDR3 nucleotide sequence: TGTGCCAGCAGTAGGTCCGGGACAGGGTACGAGCAGTACTTC.

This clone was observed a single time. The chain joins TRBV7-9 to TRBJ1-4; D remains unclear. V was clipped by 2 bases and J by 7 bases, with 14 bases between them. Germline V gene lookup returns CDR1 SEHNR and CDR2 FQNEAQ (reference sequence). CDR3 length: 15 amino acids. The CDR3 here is CASSLSEAGIEKLFF. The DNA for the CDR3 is TGTGCCAGCAGCTTATCTGAGGCGGGGATTGAAAAACTGTTTTTT.

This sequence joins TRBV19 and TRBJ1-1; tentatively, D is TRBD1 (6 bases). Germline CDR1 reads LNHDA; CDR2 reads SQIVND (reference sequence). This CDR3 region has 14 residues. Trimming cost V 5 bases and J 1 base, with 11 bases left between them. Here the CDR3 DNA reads TGTGCCAGTAGTTTCCAGGGGCGGAACACTGAAGCTTTCTTT. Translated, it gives CASSFQGRNTEAFF.

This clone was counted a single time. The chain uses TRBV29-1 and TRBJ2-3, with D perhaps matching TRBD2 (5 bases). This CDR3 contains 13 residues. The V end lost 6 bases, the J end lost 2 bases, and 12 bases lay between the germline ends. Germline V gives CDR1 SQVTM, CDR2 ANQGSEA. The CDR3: CSVEGRATDTQYF. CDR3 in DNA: TGCAGCGTAGAGGGCAGAGCCACAGATACGCAGTATTTT.

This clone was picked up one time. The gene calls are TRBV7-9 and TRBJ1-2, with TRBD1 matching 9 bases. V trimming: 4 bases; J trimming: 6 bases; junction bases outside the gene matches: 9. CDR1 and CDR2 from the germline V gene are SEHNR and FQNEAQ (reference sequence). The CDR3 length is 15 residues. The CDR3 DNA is TGTGCCAGCAGCTCCCCGGCTCGACAGGGGGATGGCTACACCTTC. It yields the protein CASSSPARQGDGYTF.

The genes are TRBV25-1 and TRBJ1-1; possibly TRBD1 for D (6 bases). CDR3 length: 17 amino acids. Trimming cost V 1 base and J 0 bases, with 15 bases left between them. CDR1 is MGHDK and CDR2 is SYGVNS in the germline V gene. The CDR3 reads CASSESQGGALNTEAFF. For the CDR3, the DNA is TGTGCCAGCAGTGAATCGCAAGGGGGGGCGTTGAACACTGAAGCTTTCTTT.

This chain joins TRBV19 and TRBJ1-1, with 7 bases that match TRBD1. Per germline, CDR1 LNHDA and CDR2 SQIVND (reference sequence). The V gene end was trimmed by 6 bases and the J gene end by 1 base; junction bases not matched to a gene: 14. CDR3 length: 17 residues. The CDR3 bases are TGTGCCAGTAGATCACCAGGGGGAATTTCGAGGAACACTGAAGCTTTCTTT. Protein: CASRSPGGISRNTEAFF.

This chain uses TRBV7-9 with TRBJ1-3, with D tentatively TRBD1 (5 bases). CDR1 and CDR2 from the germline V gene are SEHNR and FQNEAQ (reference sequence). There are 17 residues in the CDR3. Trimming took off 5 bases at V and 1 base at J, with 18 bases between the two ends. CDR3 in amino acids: CASSRSGRGRSGNTIYF. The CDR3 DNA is TGTGCCAGCAGCCGATCGGGGAGGGGACGGTCTGGAAACACCATATATTTT.